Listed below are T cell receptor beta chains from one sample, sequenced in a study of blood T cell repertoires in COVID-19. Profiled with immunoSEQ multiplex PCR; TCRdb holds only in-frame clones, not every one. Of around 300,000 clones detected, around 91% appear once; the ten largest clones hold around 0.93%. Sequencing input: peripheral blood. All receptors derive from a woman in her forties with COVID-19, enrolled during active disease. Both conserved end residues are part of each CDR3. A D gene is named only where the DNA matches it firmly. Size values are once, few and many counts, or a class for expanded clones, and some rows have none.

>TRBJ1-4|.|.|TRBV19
CASTSGGKLFF
TGTGCCAGTACCTCCGGAGGAAAACTGTTTTTT
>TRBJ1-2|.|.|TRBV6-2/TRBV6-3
CASSYLDWGANYGYTF
TGTGCCAGCAGTTATCTTGACTGGGGAGCTAACTATGGCTACACCTTC
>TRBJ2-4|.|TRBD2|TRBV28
CASTRGGNKNIQYF
TGTGCCAGCACACGGGGGGGGAACAAAAACATTCAGTACTTC
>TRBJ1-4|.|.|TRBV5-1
CASSPIPTAEKLFF
TGCGCCAGCAGCCCGATACCGACTGCGGAAAAACTGTTTTTT
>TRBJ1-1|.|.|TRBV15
CATSRDRGGEAFF
TGTGCCACCAGCAGAGACAGGGGCGGGGAAGCTTTCTTT
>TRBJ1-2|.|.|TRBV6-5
CASSPRPGHNYGYTF
TGTGCCAGCAGTCCCAGACCAGGACACAACTATGGCTACACCTTC
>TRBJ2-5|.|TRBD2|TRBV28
CASRKELVTGGTQYF
TGTGCCAGCAGAAAAGAACTAGTTACGGGAGGGACCCAGTACTTC
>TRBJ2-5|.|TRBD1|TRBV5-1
CASSLGKDRGVQETQYF
TGCGCCAGCAGCTTGGGAAAGGACAGGGGAGTCCAAGAGACCCAGTACTTC
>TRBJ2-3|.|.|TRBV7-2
CASSSPGAWDTQYF
TGTGCCAGCAGTTCTCCGGGAGCCTGGGATACGCAGTATTTT
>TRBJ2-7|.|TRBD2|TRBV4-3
CASSQLAGAYEQYF
TGCGCCAGCAGCCAGCTAGCGGGAGCCTACGAGCAGTACTTC
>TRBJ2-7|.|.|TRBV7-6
CASSRSSGAAYEQYF
TGTGCCAGCAGCAGAAGTAGCGGAGCAGCCTACGAGCAGTACTTC
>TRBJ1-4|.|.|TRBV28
CASSWGVGNEKLFF
TGTGCCAGCAGTTGGGGGGTCGGTAATGAAAAACTGTTTTTT
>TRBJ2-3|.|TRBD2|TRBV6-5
CASIPWGGADTQYF
TGTGCCAGCATTCCCTGGGGAGGGGCAGATACGCAGTATTTT
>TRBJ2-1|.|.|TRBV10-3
CAISERTVPNNEQFF
TGTGCCATCAGTGAAAGGACAGTCCCTAACAATGAGCAGTTCTTC
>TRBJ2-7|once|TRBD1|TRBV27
CASSVGTVYEQYF
TGTGCCAGCAGTGTTGGGACAGTCTACGAGCAGTACTTC
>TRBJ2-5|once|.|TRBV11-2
CASSLMLWETQYF
TGTGCCAGCAGCTTAATGCTATGGGAGACCCAGTACTTC
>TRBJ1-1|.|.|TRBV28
CASSSRGGGNTEAFF
TGTGCCAGCAGTTCCAGAGGGGGTGGGAACACTGAAGCTTTCTTT
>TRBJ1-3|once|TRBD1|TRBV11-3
CASSLDLQGASGNTIYF
TGTGCCAGCAGCTTAGATCTACAGGGGGCATCTGGAAACACCATATATTTT
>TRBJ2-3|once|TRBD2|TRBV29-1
CSAGTSGGITDTQYF
TGCAGCGCCGGGACTAGCGGGGGGATCACAGATACGCAGTATTTT
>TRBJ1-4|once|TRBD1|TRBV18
CASSRGQGATNEKLFF
TGTGCCAGCTCACGAGGACAGGGGGCAACTAATGAAAAACTGTTTTTT